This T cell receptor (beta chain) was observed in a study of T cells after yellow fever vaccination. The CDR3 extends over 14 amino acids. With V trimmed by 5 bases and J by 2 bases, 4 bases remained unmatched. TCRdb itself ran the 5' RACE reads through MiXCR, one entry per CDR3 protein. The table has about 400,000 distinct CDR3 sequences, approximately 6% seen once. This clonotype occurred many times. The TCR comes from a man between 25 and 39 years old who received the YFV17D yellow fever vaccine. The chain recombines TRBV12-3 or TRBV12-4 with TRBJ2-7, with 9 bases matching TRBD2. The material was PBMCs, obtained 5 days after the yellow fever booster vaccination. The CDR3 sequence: CASSPSGTTYEQYF. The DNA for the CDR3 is TGTGCCAGCAGTCCTAGCGGGACCACCTACGAGCAGTACTTC.